Given below is one TCR beta chain in context. Germline V gives CDR1 SGDLS, CDR2 YYNGEE. CDR3 size: 13 residues. Trimming stripped 0 bases from V and 5 bases from J, with 6 bases between. The record originates from a study of T cells after somatic rescue of genetic block. Here immunoSEQ multiplex PCR was the method, and the copy in TCRdb shows in-frame clones only, minus some. Here the sample spans tens of thousands of clones, roughly 93% being singletons. Sequenced: peripheral blood mononuclear cells (PBMCs). The TCR originated in a young man. The chain combines TRBV9 with TRBJ2-1; D might be TRBD1 (5 bases). This CDR3 reads CASSVGTNNEQFF. Here the CDR3 DNA reads TGTGCCAGCAGCGTAGGGACAAACAATGAGCAGTTCTTC. The full variable domain, rest sourced from reference TRBV9 and TRBJ2-1, is DSGVTQTPKHLITATGQRVTLRCSPRSGDLSVYWYQQSLDQGLQFLIQYYNGEERAKGNILERFSAQQFPDLHSELNLSSLELGDSALYFCASSVGTNNEQFFGPGTRLTVL.